This T cell receptor (beta chain) originates from a study of blood T cell repertoires in COVID-19. Study at large: The United States, Italy and Spain supplied acute and convalescent COVID-19 samples. T cells, B-cell-depleted T cells, or PBMCs supplied cDNA or gDNA.

With 8 bases removed from V and 5 bases from J, the gap between germline ends came to 12 bases. The germline V gene encodes CDR1 SNHLY and CDR2 FYNNEI. The CDR3 spans 12 residues. Authors' methods: Scientists estimated how many nucleated cells there were by amplifying reference gene primers. Sequencing was performed with immunoSEQ multiplex PCR; in TCRdb, only in-frame clones are kept and a portion is missing. The V and J calls and the clone size are those of that table, but D and trimming were determined from the DNA. The data show 380,000 or so clones, roughly four fifths seen once. The material sequenced was peripheral blood. The J gene is TRBJ2-5, the V gene TRBV2; D possibly corresponds to TRBD2 (6 bases). The clonotype originates from a human donor with acute or convalescent COVID-19. The donor label of this sample is uncertain. In nucleotides, the CDR3 is TGTGCCAGCCACCGGGGGAGGGAGACCCAGTACTTC. Translation: CASHRGRETQYF. The whole variable domain, filled in from reference TRBV2 and TRBJ2-5, reads EPEVTQTPSHQVTQMGQEVILRCVPISNHLYFYWYRQILGQKVEFLVSFYNNEISEKSEIFDDQFSVERPDGSNFTLKIRSTKLEDSAMYFCASHRGRETQYFGPGTRLLVL.